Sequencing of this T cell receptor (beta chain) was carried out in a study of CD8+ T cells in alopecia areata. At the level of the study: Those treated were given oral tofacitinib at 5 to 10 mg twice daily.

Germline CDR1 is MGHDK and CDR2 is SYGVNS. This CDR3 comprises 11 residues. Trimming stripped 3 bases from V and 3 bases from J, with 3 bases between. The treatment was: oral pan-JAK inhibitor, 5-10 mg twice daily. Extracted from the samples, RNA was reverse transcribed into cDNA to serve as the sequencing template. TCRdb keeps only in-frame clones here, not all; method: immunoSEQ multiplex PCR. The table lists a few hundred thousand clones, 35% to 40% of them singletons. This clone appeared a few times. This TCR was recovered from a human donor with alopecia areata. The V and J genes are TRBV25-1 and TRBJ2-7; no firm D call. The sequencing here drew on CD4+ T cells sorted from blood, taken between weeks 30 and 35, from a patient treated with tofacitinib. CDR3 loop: CASSDYYEQYF. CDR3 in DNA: TGTGCCAGCAGTGACTACTACGAGCAGTACTTC.